This T cell receptor (beta chain) comes out of a study of OX40 agonist ivuxolimab in advanced cancers. Study context: Patients' therapy was ivuxolimab, an antibody that acts as an agonist of OX40 (CD134). Cancers in dose escalation were hepatocellular, melanoma, renal cell and head and neck. Partial responses were achieved by three patients, one with hepatocellular carcinoma and two with cutaneous melanoma.

This clone was observed once. Generated by immunoSEQ multiplex PCR, the TCRdb table keeps only in-frame clones and is missing some. The data hold 35,000 to 40,000 clones, with approximately 86% observed a single time. Patients had blood sampled at baseline and again on cycle 4 day 1 and cycle 7 day 1. The V gene's germline CDR1 is LGHNA and CDR2 YNFKEQ. This CDR3 has 13 residues. Trimming left V 6 bases short and J 2 bases short, with 10 bases between. Source: CD4+ or CD8+ T cells sorted from blood, taken in a trial of the OX40 agonist ivuxolimab. This sequence originates from an adult with an advanced solid tumor such as melanoma, head and neck, liver or kidney cancer. This chain uses TRBV4-2 with TRBJ1-2; D is ambiguous. The CDR3 DNA reads TGTGCCAGCAGTGATGGGGTAAACTATGGCTACACCTTC. This codes for CASSDGVNYGYTF.